This T cell receptor beta chain was identified in a study of blood T cell repertoires in COVID-19. In the study overall: Acute and convalescent COVID-19 specimens originated in the United States, Italy and Spain. T cells, B-cell-depleted T cells, or PBMCs provided the cDNA or gDNA that served as material.

Source study methods: Reference gene primer amplification gave nucleated cell count estimates. Assay: immunoSEQ multiplex PCR; the TCRdb copy retains only in-frame clones and omits some. Clone size and V and J calls were adopted from that table, with D and trimming inferred from the DNA. In the table there are roughly 160,000 clones, roughly 84% of which are singletons. Sequences were obtained from peripheral blood. This TCR came from a man aged 35 to 55 with acute or convalescent COVID-19.

The CDR3 loop is CSVGVMSGGAREQFF. The CDR3 DNA reads as TGCAGCGTCGGCGTTATGAGCGGGGGGGCTCGAGAGCAGTTCTTC. The chain has TRBV29-1 and TRBJ2-1, with TRBD2 matching 10 bases. Germline-derived CDR1 and CDR2 are SQVTM and ANQGSEA. J was trimmed by 10 bases and V by 6 bases; bases with no gene match: 15. CDR3 length: 15 residues.